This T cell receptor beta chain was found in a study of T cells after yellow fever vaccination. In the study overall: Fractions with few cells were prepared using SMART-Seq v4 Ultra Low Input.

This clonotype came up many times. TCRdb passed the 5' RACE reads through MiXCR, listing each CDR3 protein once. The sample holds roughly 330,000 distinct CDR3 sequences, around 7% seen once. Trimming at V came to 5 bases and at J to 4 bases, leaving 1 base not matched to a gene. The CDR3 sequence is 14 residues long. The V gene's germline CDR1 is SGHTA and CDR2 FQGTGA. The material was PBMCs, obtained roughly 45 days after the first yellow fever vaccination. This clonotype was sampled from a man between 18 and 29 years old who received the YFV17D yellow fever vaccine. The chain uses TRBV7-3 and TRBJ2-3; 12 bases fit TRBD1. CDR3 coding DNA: TGTGCCAGCAGCGGGACAGGGGGCTCAGATACGCAGTATTTT. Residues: CASSGTGGSDTQYF.